This T cell receptor (beta chain) originates from a study of T-cell reconstitution after alpha-beta-depleted transplantation in children. This clonotype was observed a handful of times. Antigen: not known. Molecular barcoding with unique molecular identifiers was used for the TCRbeta library. TCRdb fed the PCR reads into MiXCR, producing one record per CDR3 protein. The data show some 460,000 distinct CDR3 sequences, roughly 15% seen once. Study conclusions and caveats: From newly produced T cells came most of the T-cell counts and diversity one year after transplant. The origin of alpha-beta T cells about two months after transplant was reportedly several hundred expanded graft clones. Surviving recipient T cells and intrathymic progenitors accounted for some patients' high TCRbeta diversity at day 60.

The CDR3 covers 18 residues. V was pared by 5 bases and J by 7 bases, with 16 bases of the junction left unmatched. The germline CDR1 and CDR2 sequences are LNHNV and YYDKDF (reference sequence). Sequences were derived from PBMCs, mostly from graft donor cells, sampled 360 days after TCRalphabeta/CD19-depleted stem cell transplant. This TCR derives from a boy younger than two who had a stem cell transplant for Wiskott-Aldrich syndrome, so the T cells may come from the graft donor. The rearrangement links TRBV15 to TRBJ2-3; 12 bases are shared with TRBD2. The CDR3 loop is CATSHNSFLAGGQNTQYF. Written as DNA, the CDR3 is TGTGCCACCAGCCACAATTCTTTTCTAGCGGGGGGGCAAAATACGCAGTATTTT.